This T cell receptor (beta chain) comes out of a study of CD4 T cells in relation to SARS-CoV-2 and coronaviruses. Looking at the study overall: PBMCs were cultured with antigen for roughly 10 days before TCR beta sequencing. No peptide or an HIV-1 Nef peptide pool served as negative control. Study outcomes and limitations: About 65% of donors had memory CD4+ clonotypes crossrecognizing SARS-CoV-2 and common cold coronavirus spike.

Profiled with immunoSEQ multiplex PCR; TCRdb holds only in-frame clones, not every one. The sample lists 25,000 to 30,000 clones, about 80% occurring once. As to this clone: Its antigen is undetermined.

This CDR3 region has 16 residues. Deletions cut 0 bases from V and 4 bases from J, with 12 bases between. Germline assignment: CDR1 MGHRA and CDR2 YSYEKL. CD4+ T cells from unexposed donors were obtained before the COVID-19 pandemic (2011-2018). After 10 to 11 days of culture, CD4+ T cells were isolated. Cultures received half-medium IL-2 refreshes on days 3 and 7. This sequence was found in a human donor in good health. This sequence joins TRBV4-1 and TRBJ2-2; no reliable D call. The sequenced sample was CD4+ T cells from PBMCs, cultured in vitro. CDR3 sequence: CASSQDITASTGELFF. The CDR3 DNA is TGCGCCAGCAGCCAAGATATTACAGCATCCACCGGGGAGCTGTTTTTT.